This T cell receptor (beta chain) was obtained from a study of blood T cell repertoires in COVID-19. The overall study: Italy, Spain and the United States were the sources of the convalescent and acute COVID-19 samples. T cells, B-cell-depleted T cells, or PBMCs supplied cDNA or gDNA.

In the original processing: Reference gene primer amplification in the assay estimated nucleated cell counts. TCRdb's copy holds only in-frame clones and misses some; the assay was immunoSEQ multiplex PCR. D and trimming were read from the DNA, whereas the V and J calls and clone size are those reported in that table. The data contain around 220,000 clones, about 88% of them singletons. This CDR3 contains 15 residues. Trimming cost V 10 bases and J 8 bases, with 21 bases left between them. Germline V gives CDR1 SEHNR, CDR2 FQNEAQ (reference sequence). The TCR was taken from a woman aged 40 to 49 who had recovered from COVID-19. The genes are TRBV7-9 and TRBJ1-6; weak D call: TRBD1 (5 bases). Sequenced input: peripheral blood. CDR3 coding DNA: TGTGCCACCCCTTCTGGGCCGGGGGAGGATTCACCCCTCCACTTT. Its protein product is CATPSGPGEDSPLHF.